This TCR beta chain was captured by sequencing in a study of somatic mutations in cytotoxic T cells in rheumatoid arthritis. The study's findings and limits: Between rheumatoid arthritis patients and age-matched healthy controls, CD8+ T-cell clonality showed no significant difference. Exceedance of 20% of CD8+ cells by the largest CD8+ clone occurred in about an eighth of the 65 patients. With age, CD8+ clonality increased in rheumatoid arthritis patients, whereas no such increase appeared in healthy controls.

Germline V gives CDR1 SQVTM, CDR2 ANQGSEA. The CDR3 totals 14 residues. V shed 5 bases, J shed 6 bases, and the junction held 9 bases outside the gene matches. Comments on this clone: Its antigen is unidentified.

Repertoires were generated with immunoSEQ multiplex PCR, while TCRdb's copy carries only in-frame clones and drops some. The table includes approximately 2,800 clones, 66% detected once. Flow cytometry served to check the purity of CD4+ and CD8+ cells, which were isolated by positive magnetic bead selection. Sequenced sample: CD8+ T cells sorted from synovial fluid. The chain recombines TRBV29-1 with TRBJ2-1; TRBD2 aligns across 8 bases. The sequence was collected from a woman between 18 and 30 years old with rheumatoid arthritis. Written as DNA, the CDR3 is TGCAGCGTTCCACCGACTAGCGCCCTCAATGAGCAGTTCTTC. Amino acids: CSVPPTSALNEQFF.